This TCR beta chain derives from a study of cytomegalovirus exposure and HLA in healthy donors (TCRdb year 2017). As for the study more broadly: An earlier analysis of roughly 570 of the donors reported about 280 Gb of sequence data and 95 million to 130 million unique TCR beta sequences obtained from some 170 million T cells. To decide whether each TCR beta V gene segment behaved as functional or pseudogenic, an earlier analysis of approximately 600 of the donors relied on high-throughput TCR beta sequencing. Among under 450 genotyped donors of the cohort, an average of roughly 240,000 unique TCR beta nucleotide sequences were sequenced per donor, around 20% of them non-productive. Roughly 300 gigabases of sequencing data and 75 million to 85 million unique TCR sequences made up an early release that covered approximately 650 HLA-typed donors. The study used immunosequencing to profile the T cell repertoires of 666 subjects and linked those repertoires to cytomegalovirus serostatus. Besides the first cohort of about 730 subjects, a separate validation cohort made up of roughly 120 different subjects was used. Because of strong linkage in the cohort, roughly five DR-DQ haplotypes were treated as single units for association and clustering. A later analysis re-examined previously published TCR beta repertoires from hundreds of donors and added high-resolution HLA genotyping to investigate patterns of TCR occurrence. The aim of the study was to test whether cataloging public T cell receptors could identify signatures of past pathogen exposure. Class I and class II HLA loci were covered by the typing at four-digit resolution. Typing coverage varied by locus: roughly 620-640 donors for A, B, C, DRB1 and DQB1; roughly 510 for DQA1; over 600 for DPA1; roughly 470 for DPB1. The genetic ancestry cluster associated with self-reported Caucasian donors included 80% to 90% of the 398 genotyped donors. Every repertoire in the discovery cohort had been generated on one and the same sequencing platform. Donor age, sex, ethnicity and CMV serostatus were compiled together with the repertoire data. In the later analysis, no new phenotypic data were used to find candidate immune exposures; instead, reliance was placed on TCR beta sequences and their occurrence across donors. High-throughput TCR immunosequencing, statistical association of individual TCRs with disease status, and machine learning were combined to predict cytomegalovirus infection status. Genome-wide SNP genotypes for about 55% of the roughly 670 donors were used in a later genetic analysis, which treated that subset as a discovery cohort. Paper-wide results and their limitations: The authors suggested that the approach could potentially be extended to other disease states and immunological phenotypes. In a later analysis, several top co-occurrence clusters were reported to appear linked to parvovirus B19, influenza, CMV and Epstein-Barr virus. While some public TCRs were present in many individuals, most TCR sequences turned up only very rarely across donors. The cohort was sequenced for TCR beta chains only, and without alpha or paired-chain data the features that could be detected were limited. Linkage disequilibrium might explain the correlated functional status among segregating V segments, but an unknown experimental factor could not be excluded. A cluster of highly shared sequence variants was judged likely to represent a technical artifact of the sequencing pipeline. A further reported finding was that TCR beta sequences accurately predicted the HLA-A and HLA-B alleles for most subjects in the first cohort. The study listed 164 TCR beta chains as associated with cytomegalovirus. Because counts were too low, roughly 16 rarely observed V segments, including chromosome 9 orphons, were excluded from the earlier analysis of about 500 of the donors. Presence/absence analyses assumed roughly uniform sequencing depth across donors, an assumption that may not hold. The only immune exposure information available for the cohort was CMV serostatus. A later analysis found that HLA-associated TCR beta chains were more clonally expanded and had lower generation probabilities than equally common non-associated chains. According to a later analysis, most CMV-associated TCR beta chains appeared to be HLA-restricted, and the HLA associations seemed to be driven largely by CMV exposure. In vitro tests confirmed that a few of the cytomegalovirus-associated TCR beta chains recognize cytomegalovirus antigens. In a later analysis, the rate of TCR association differed among HLA loci, with DRB1 alleles having the most associated TCRs and HLA-C alleles having the fewest. Because HLA typing was missing for some donors at each locus, association tests included only the typed subset. In an earlier analysis of around 600 of the donors, most TCR beta V segments were observed in productive rearrangements about 87% or about 30% of the time, broadly matching IMGT annotations. Cytomegalovirus status was reported to be diagnosed by the classifier with high specificity and sensitivity in both the original and validation cohorts. Some IMGT-functional V segments, including TRBV6-2 and TRBV6-3, could not be told apart with the 87-base-pair reads, so those segments were excluded. A later genetic analysis reported fewer N-insertions in productive TCRs among donors in an Asian-associated ancestry cluster than the roughly 670-donor mean. An association between a missense DCLRE1C variant and V-gene and J-gene trimming of TCR beta chains was found in a later genetic analysis and replicated in an independent cohort. When HLA alleles, especially DR and DQ, strongly co-occurred, TCR associations were difficult to assign to individual alleles. In a later analysis, 15,000 to 20,000 TCR beta sequences were associated with specific HLA alleles at a false discovery rate of 0.05.

CDR1 and CDR2, per the germline V gene, are LGHNA and YNFKEQ. The CDR3 starts with the cysteine, ends with the phenylalanine, and has 16 residues. Only the CDR3 DNA is retained, 48 bases long and in frame from the first base. V ends up 4 bases short and J 4 bases short, with an unmatched junction base count of 5. The library was made by the immunoSEQ multiplex PCR assay. For the multiplex PCR, a mixture combining 60 forward primers for TCR Vbeta segments and 13 reverse primers for TCR Jbeta segments was used. A multiplex PCR assay on genomic DNA amplified the CDR3 region of rearranged TCR beta genes. Amplified TCR beta libraries were sequenced as 87-base-pair reads on the Illumina HiSeq System. Turning to the authors' computational methods: A later analysis tallied some 79 million unique TCR beta chains across the roughly 610 repertoires, and approximately 9.9 million of those chains were shared by two or more donors. Raw reads were error-corrected and collapsed into unique sequences by a nearest-neighbor algorithm in which closely related sequences were merged to remove PCR and sequencing errors. CDR3 sequences were aligned to IMGT reference sequences to assign V, D and J gene segments. For a sequence to be retained, a match of at least six nucleotides to both a V gene segment and a J gene segment was required. Rearrangements were classified as productive when the CDR3 lacked stop codons and remained in frame with V and J, and all other rearrangements were classified as non-productive. Following IMGT convention, CDR3 was defined as the stretch from the second conserved V-encoded cysteine up to the conserved J-encoded phenylalanine. Sequences without an unambiguous match to a single V gene segment were excluded from the earlier analysis of about 640 of the donors. An earlier analysis of approximately 590 of the donors called V segments functional above 56.7% productive rearrangements and segregating when the between-donor standard deviation exceeded 5%. A statistical classification framework was built to diagnose cytomegalovirus status from the catalog of TCR beta chain sequences. In a later analysis, TCR nucleotide sequences were compared against IMGT/GENE-DB human TR gene sequences so that V and J genes could be assigned. Using the TCRdist pipeline, a later analysis assigned CDR3 sequences along with most-parsimonious VDJ recombination scenarios. In a later analysis, each TCR beta chain was defined by its CDR3 amino acid sequence together with its V-gene family, and reads lacking a unique V-gene family were excluded. In a later analysis, a few hundred highly shared, low-generation-probability nucleotide sequences were removed to address suspected cross-contamination and a sequencing artifact. For each public chain, a later analysis derived a clonal expansion index from normalized ranks of inferred template counts within each repertoire. Generation probabilities in a later analysis came from a VDJ recombination model fitted to out-of-frame rearrangements, and those results were checked against IGoR. In a later analysis, TCR-TCR, TCR-HLA and TCR-CMV co-occurrence was scored with hypergeometric tests, and a repertoire-size bias correction was applied to TCR pairs. A later analysis estimated false discovery rates by permuting HLA or CMV assignments 20 times. In a later analysis, co-occurring TCRs were grouped using DBSCAN, with TCRdist sequence similarity added in when clustering inside HLA-allele-positive subsets. Repertoires with fewer than 30,000 or more than 120,000 public chains were left out of co-occurrence clustering, as were a handful of repertoires with anomalous nucleotide sharing. Entries here come from immuneACCESS through TCRdb and include only in-frame sequences with V and J called. Some clones fail to appear in such tables; in the studies checked, an unresolved V gene covers under half of the shortfall, and the cause of the remainder is unknown. Clone size and the V and J calls come from that table; the DNA yielded D and trimming. For this sample the table gives more than 110,000 clones, of which around 85% were detected only once. The top ten hold 1.2% of the sample.

Comments on this clone: Its antigen is unknown. Base qualities are missing; no much larger clone stands one base away.

The cohort comprised 666 healthy bone marrow donors. Cohort members were all nominally healthy when sampled, although unrecorded immune exposures were likely present. The donor tested CMV seronegative and was one of the 352 seronegative cohort members. Each donor provided a peripheral blood sample, and peripheral blood mononuclear cells were used for TCR beta sequencing. The Qiagen DNeasy Blood Extraction Kit was used to extract genomic DNA from the blood cell samples. Sequencing was carried out using PBMCs. The rearrangement joined TRBV4-2 to TRBJ2-3; TRBD2 fits 13 bases in the junction. The sequence came from a female donor in good health and CMV-seronegative. CDR3 sequence: CASSLTSGRASDTQYF. The sequenced DNA is TGTGCCAGCAGCCTAACTAGCGGGAGGGCCTCAGATACGCAGTATTTT.